Each of the 29 T cell receptor beta chains below was sequenced from the same sample in a study of blood T cells in healthy people across ages (dated by TCRdb to between 2014 and 2016). Libraries were made using 5' RACE. The sequencing machine was an Illumina HiSeq 2500. A second PCR of about 6 to 12 cycles was performed with a sample-barcoded 5' primer and a J-beta primer mix. The public sequencing data were trimmed at Q25 with fastp and processed into clonotypes with MiXCR by TCRdb, which kept only in-frame beta chains. Rows are unified per CDR3 protein, each entry keeping the most common DNA and genes. In this sample the table shows 870,000 or so distinct CDR3 sequences, under 35% of which occur a single time. The ten most abundant clones make up roughly 17% of the sample. The specimen was blood. The receptors shown here come from a woman of 80 years or more in good health.

The CDR3 reads CAWSVSGTNEQFF. In DNA, the CDR3 is TGTGCCTGGAGTGTTTCGGGGACCAATGAGCAGTTCTTC. J is TRBJ2-1 and V is TRBV30; either TRBD1 or TRBD2 may supply D (5 bases each). The germline gives CDR1 GTSNPN, CDR2 SVGIG (reference sequence). This CDR3 spans 13 amino acids. Trimming left V 0 bases short and J 6 bases short, with 9 bases between.

Turning to this clonotype: A much larger clone lies one base from this, so it may be a read error. The rearrangement joins TRBV3-1 to TRBJ2-4; D uncertain. This CDR3 comprises 15 residues. CDR1 and CDR2 (germline): LGHDT, YNNKEL (reference sequence). In DNA, the CDR3 is TGTGCCAGCAGCCAAGATATGGTCAGCAAAAGCATTCAGTACTTC. It yields the protein CASSQDMVSKSIQYF.

This chain connects TRBV6-5 to TRBJ1-2; the D gene is possibly TRBD1 (6 bases). The germline V and J ends were trimmed by 6 bases and 4 bases, with 15 bases remaining between them. In germline, CDR1 is MNHEY, CDR2 SVGAGI. The CDR3 spans 14 residues. The CDR3 DNA reads as TGTGCCAGCAGAACCCTGACAGGCCCCTATGGCTACACCTTC. Its translation is CASRTLTGPYGYTF.

This sequence joins TRBV5-1 and TRBJ2-4; D remains ambiguous. The length of the CDR3 is 14 residues. CDR1 SGHRS and CDR2 YFSETQ come from the germline V gene. V lost 5 bases and J lost 13, with 22 bases in between. The CDR3 nucleotides read TGCGCCAGCAGTTCTACGACCCTACCCTACGGGCAGTACTTC. Translating it yields CASSSTTLPYGQYF.

This clonotype came up many times. The J gene is TRBJ2-3, the V gene TRBV5-1, with D perhaps TRBD1 (6 bases). V dropped 4 bases and J dropped 2 bases, with 20 bases sitting between them. Looked up from germline, CDR1 is SGHRS and CDR2 is YFSETQ. The CDR3 is 17 amino acids. This CDR3 reads CASSLGQPHLATDTQYF. The DNA of the CDR3 is TGCGCCAGCAGCCTAGGACAGCCCCACCTCGCCACAGATACGCAGTATTTT.

J is TRBJ1-6 and V is TRBV25-1, with no clear D. Germline CDR1 reads MGHDK; CDR2 reads SYGVNS. This CDR3 comprises 16 residues. Trimming removed 0 bases from V and 0 bases from J, with 6 bases in between. This CDR3 reads CASSEYESSYNSPLHF. The CDR3 bases are TGTGCCAGCAGTGAATATGAGAGCTCCTATAATTCACCCCTCCACTTT. The variable domain in full, with the rest retrieved from reference TRBV25-1 and TRBJ1-6, is EADIYQTPRYLVIGTGKKITLECSQTMGHDKMYWYQQDPGMELHLIHYSYGVNSTEKGDLSSESTVSRIRTEHFPLTLESARPSHTSQYLCASSEYESSYNSPLHFGNGTRLTVT.

This clonotype was detected ten times or more. The chain couples TRBV7-2 to TRBJ1-2; the match to TRBD1 covers 7 bases. This CDR3 is built from 14 residues. CDR1 and CDR2 from the germline V gene are SGHTA and FQGNSA. V shed 5 bases, J shed 3 bases, and the junction held 6 bases outside the gene matches. The CDR3 spells CASSDGGTDYGYTF. The CDR3 DNA sequence: TGTGCCAGCAGCGACGGAGGGACAGACTATGGCTACACCTTC.

About this clonotype: A much more abundant neighbour one base away suggests this may be a read error. The CDR3 DNA reads TGCAGTGCTAGACCCTGGGGGGGGCTCCCGGGGCAAGAGATCCAGTACTTC. Translating gives CSARPWGGLPGQEIQYF. The chain carries TRBV20-1 and TRBJ2-7; a possible D gene is TRBD2 (7 bases). Looked up from germline, CDR1 is DFQATT and CDR2 is SNEGSKA (reference sequence). The CDR3 loop spans 17 amino acids. V lost 2 bases and J lost 10, with 30 bases in between.

This chain links TRBV3-1 with TRBJ2-7, with TRBD1 identical over 9 bases. The J call could be wrong; TRBJ2-5 is a better fit for the DNA end. In germline, CDR1 is LGHDT, CDR2 YNNKEL (reference sequence). This CDR3 has 15 amino acids. CDR3 bases: TGTGCCAGCAGCTCGCGGACAGGGGTTTATGAGACCCAGTACTTC. This translates into CASSSRTGVYETQYF.

This clonotype occurred many times. This rearrangement joins TRBV5-1 to TRBJ2-3, with D unclear. Germline V gives CDR1 SGHRS, CDR2 YFSETQ. V gave up 2 bases and J gave up 1 base, with 5 bases separating them. This CDR3 is 13 amino acids long. The CDR3 loop is CASSFTRTDTQYF. The CDR3 DNA reads as TGCGCCAGCAGCTTTACCCGCACAGATACGCAGTATTTT.

This clonotype was seen at least ten times. V gene TRBV4-3 combines with J gene TRBJ2-1, with 8 bases fitting TRBD2. Germline lookup yields CDR1 LGHNA and CDR2 YSLEER. CDR3 size: 16 residues. J gave up 4 bases and V 0 bases, and 5 bases lay outside the gene matches. The CDR3, as DNA: TGCGCCAGCAGCCAAGATTATGCGGGGGGATACAATGAGCAGTTCTTC. It translates to CASSQDYAGGYNEQFF.

The chain couples TRBV6-2 or TRBV6-3 to TRBJ2-3, with TRBD1 matching 9 bases. CDR1 and CDR2 (germline): MNHEY, SVGEGT. This CDR3 region has 13 residues. The ends lost 2 bases at V and 13 bases at J; junction bases unmatched: 7. The CDR3 region has the DNA TGTGCCAGCAGTTACCCGAGACAGGGGGTGAAGTATTTT. It is translated as CASSYPRQGVKYF.

V gene TRBV7-2 combines with J gene TRBJ1-1, with D possibly matching TRBD1 (6 bases). This CDR3 has 13 residues. The V gene lost 8 bases and the J gene lost 3 bases, with 13 bases spanning the gap. Germline lookup yields CDR1 SGHTA and CDR2 FQGNSA. As DNA, the CDR3 is TGTGCCAGCGGCCGGGACACTGACACTGAAGCTTTCTTT. It translates to CASGRDTDTEAFF.

This clonotype was detected ten times or more. The rearrangement uses TRBV27 and TRBJ2-1; 7 positions match TRBD1. With 4 bases clipped from V and 2 bases from J, the junction kept 14 bases outside the gene matches. CDR3 length: 18 amino acids. The germline V gene encodes CDR1 MNHEY and CDR2 SMNVEV (reference sequence). The CDR3 bases are TGTGCCAGCAGTTCTTCTTTTCGACAGGGAATTCCCTACAATGAGCAGTTCTTC. Protein product: CASSSSFRQGIPYNEQFF.

This chain links TRBV5-5 with TRBJ2-3; no clear D. Germline V gives CDR1 SGHKS, CDR2 YYEKEE (reference sequence). There are 14 residues in the CDR3. V gave up 0 bases and J gave up 2 bases, with 7 bases separating them. This CDR3 is CASSLEAVTDTQYF. DNA of the CDR3: TGTGCCAGCAGCTTGGAGGCTGTCACAGATACGCAGTATTTT.

This rearrangement joins TRBV30 to TRBJ2-7, with TRBD1 matching over 9 bases. The V gene end was trimmed by 4 bases and the J gene end by 7 bases; junction bases not matched to a gene: 11. The CDR3 spans 14 residues. CDR1 is GTSNPN, CDR2 SVGIG, per germline (reference sequence). As DNA, the CDR3 is TGTGCCTGGATGGGGACAGGGAAACACAATGAGCAGTACTTC. This gives the protein CAWMGTGKHNEQYF.

This clonotype was detected many times. V is TRBV20-1 and J is TRBJ2-5; a weak D match, TRBD1 (6 bases). The CDR3 covers 15 residues. Germline assignment: CDR1 DFQATT and CDR2 SNEGSKA (reference sequence). V was trimmed by 0 bases and J by 2 bases, leaving 13 bases between them. Written as DNA, the CDR3 is TGCAGTGCTAGAGATTTCAGGGGTGGGCAAGAGACCCAGTACTTC. It translates to CSARDFRGGQETQYF.

This clonotype was counted many times. The rearrangement links TRBV7-2 to TRBJ2-5; 7 bases are shared with TRBD1. The V gene's germline CDR1 is SGHTA and CDR2 FQGNSA. Trimming removed 4 bases from V and 4 bases from J; junction bases left unmatched: 15. CDR3 length: 17 residues. CDR3 nucleotides: TGTGCCAGCAGCTCCCATCGGGGACAGTGGGTCAGAGAGACCCAGTACTTC. Protein: CASSSHRGQWVRETQYF.

Comment on this clonotype: It may be a read error: a sequence one base away is much more abundant. The chain joins TRBV6-2 or TRBV6-3 to TRBJ2-7; TRBD1 might be the D (6 bases). V gave up 9 bases and J gave up 1 base, with 13 bases separating them. CDR1 is MNHEY and CDR2 is SVGEGT in the germline V gene. This CDR3 is built from 13 residues. The CDR3 nucleotides read TGTGCCAGTGGGCAGGGGCGGTCCTACGAGCAGTACTTC. Its protein product is CASGQGRSYEQYF.

The table lists this clonotype with many counts. The chain joins TRBV7-2 to TRBJ2-1; 8 bases fit TRBD2. The CDR3 totals 16 residues. The V gene's germline CDR1 is SGHTA and CDR2 FQGNSA. The V gene end was trimmed by 5 bases and the J gene end by 4 bases; junction bases not matched to a gene: 10. For the CDR3, the DNA is TGTGCCAGCAGCCCTACCGGGGGGGGCACGTACAATGAGCAGTTCTTC. Protein: CASSPTGGGTYNEQFF.

A note on this clonotype: Given a much more abundant clone one base away, this may be a read error. The chain carries TRBV12-3 or TRBV12-4 and TRBJ1-2, with 7 bases matching TRBD1. After removal of 6 bases from V and 1 base from J, the junction contained 5 bases not matched to a gene. The CDR3 covers 14 residues. The CDR3 here is CASRIGTDNYGYTF. The DNA for the CDR3 is TGTGCCAGCAGAATCGGGACAGATAACTATGGCTACACCTTC.

This clonotype has at least ten counts. The chain recombines TRBV12-3 or TRBV12-4 with TRBJ1-2; D gene unclear. Trimming took off 5 bases at V and 7 bases at J, with 14 bases between the two ends. This CDR3 has 13 residues. The CDR3 reads CASSPPVTAGYTF. CDR3 nucleotides: TGTGCCAGCAGTCCCCCAGTTACAGCTGGCTACACCTTC.

This clonotype was found once. Possible read error: a much larger clone is one base away. CDR3 loop: CTSSLQLYGYTF. The CDR3, as DNA: TGTACCAGCAGCCTACAGCTTTATGGCTACACCTTC. This chain uses TRBV7-2 with TRBJ1-2, with unresolved D. CDR1 is SGHTA, CDR2 FQGNSA, per germline. The CDR3 consists of 12 residues. The V end was cut by 5 bases, the J end by 5 bases, with 9 bases between.

The rearrangement joins TRBV3-1 to TRBJ2-5; 11 bases are a match to TRBD1. Germline CDR1 reads LGHDT; CDR2 reads YNNKEL (reference sequence). Trimming cost V 0 bases and J 10 bases; bases outside gene matches: 4. This CDR3 contains 14 residues. The CDR3 DNA follows: TGTGCCAGCAGCCAAGATCCGGACAGGGGGCACCAGTACTTC. Protein product: CASSQDPDRGHQYF.

As regards this clonotype: One base away lies a much larger clone, so this may be a sequencing read error. This chain links TRBV6-2 or TRBV6-3 with TRBJ2-1, with 13 bases matching TRBD2. The CDR3 covers 17 residues. The ends lost 6 bases at V and 9 bases at J; junction bases unmatched: 14. Germline assignment: CDR1 MNHEY and CDR2 SVGEGT. The CDR3 here is CASRYGLAGAGWTEQFF. CDR3 nucleotide sequence: TGTGCCAGCAGATACGGACTAGCGGGGGCTGGGTGGACTGAGCAGTTCTTC.

Details on this clonotype: A much larger clone lies one base from this, so it may be a read error. The chain employs TRBV15 and TRBJ1-5; D not resolved. Germline lookup yields CDR1 LNHNV and CDR2 YYDKDF (reference sequence). Trimming stripped 1 base from V and 6 bases from J, with 10 bases between. The CDR3 is 14 residues long. This CDR3 reads CATSRGGSCQPQHF. As DNA, the CDR3 is TGTGCCACCAGCAGAGGTGGCAGCTGTCAGCCCCAGCATTTT.

This clonotype was seen only a few times. The chain uses TRBV7-2 and TRBJ2-7; TRBD2 might be the D (5 bases). Trimming took 1 base from V and 2 from J, leaving 12 bases between them. This CDR3 is 15 amino acids long. Looked up from germline, CDR1 is SGHTA and CDR2 is FQGNSA. CDR3 DNA: TGTGCCAGCAGCTTAGGCCCGGGGAGAGCCTACGAGCAGTACTTC. Translation: CASSLGPGRAYEQYF.

This clonotype was detected ten times or more. For the CDR3, the DNA is TGCGCCAGCAGCTTGGCGGCTCACTATGGCTACACCTTC. The encoded protein is CASSLAAHYGYTF. The chain couples TRBV5-1 to TRBJ1-2; no definite D call. The CDR3 has 13 residues. Trimming shortened V by 0 bases and J by 3 bases, and 6 bases separated the two germline ends. From germline, CDR1 is SGHRS and CDR2 YFSETQ.

This clonotype was seen more than once but under ten times. The CDR3 DNA reads as TGTGCCAGCAGCTCCAGGACAGGCCCTTCAAGGGGGACTGAAGCTTTCTTT. Its translation: CASSSRTGPSRGTEAFF. The chain has TRBV7-9 and TRBJ1-1, with 7 positions matching TRBD1. The junction had 16 bases not matched to a gene; V was cut back by 4 bases and J by 5 bases. Germline V CDR1 and CDR2: SEHNR, FQNEAQ (reference sequence). The CDR3 sequence is 17 residues long.